This T cell receptor beta chain was captured by sequencing in a study of T-cell reconstitution after alpha-beta-depleted transplantation in children. During its preparation, the TCRbeta library received unique molecular identifiers. TCRdb reprocessed the PCR reads via MiXCR and lists one record per CDR3 protein. Of roughly 590,000 distinct CDR3 sequences listed, roughly 17% were seen once; the top ten hold about 1.1%. Many counts were recorded for this clonotype. V was pared by 2 bases and J by 2 bases, with 18 bases between. CDR3 length equals 17 residues. Per germline, CDR1 MNHEY and CDR2 SVGAGI. Sequences were derived from PBMCs from the stem cell graft donor, sampled from the stem cell graft. The chain has TRBV6-5 and TRBJ1-1; TRBD1 might be the D (5 bases). The sequence came from a human donor who donated a stem cell graft to a child with acute myeloid leukemia. CDR3 sequence (DNA): TGTGCCAGCAGTTACATCATCGGGACGGGAAGTAACACTGAAGCTTTCTTT. It encodes CASSYIIGTGSNTEAFF.